A single sample is the source of the 10 T cell receptor beta chains below, sequenced in a study of blood T cell repertoires in COVID-19. Data came from immunoSEQ multiplex PCR; TCRdb stores just in-frame clones and leaves some out. The table has tens of thousands of clones, 65% to 80% seen once. Sample: peripheral blood. All receptors come from a human donor in a cohort sampled during active COVID-19.

The chain employs TRBV29-1 and TRBJ1-3; TRBD1 agrees at 10 bases. Germline CDR1 reads SQVTM; CDR2 reads ANQGSEA. The CDR3 runs to 14 residues. Unmatched junction bases numbered 3, after V lost 6 bases and J lost 1 base. CDR3 region: CSVWDRGSGNTIYF. CDR3 coding DNA: TGCAGCGTGTGGGACAGGGGTTCTGGAAACACCATATATTTT.

The chain carries TRBV5-1 and TRBJ1-1; 8 positions agree with TRBD1. The CDR3 covers 13 residues. Trimming cost V 4 bases and J 4 bases; bases outside gene matches: 3. Germline V lookup: CDR1 SGHRS, CDR2 YFSETQ. This chain's CDR3 is CASSATGGTEAFF. CDR3 DNA sequence: TGCGCCAGCAGCGCAACAGGGGGCACTGAAGCTTTCTTT. Filled out from reference TRBV5-1 and TRBJ1-1, the complete variable domain reads KAGVTQTPRYLIKTRGQQVTLSCSPISGHRSVSWYQQTPGQGLQFLFEYFSETQRNKGNFPGRFSGRQFSNSRSEMNVSTLELGDSALYLCASSATGGTEAFFGQGTRLTVV.

This clone showed up just once. The J gene is TRBJ2-1, the V gene TRBV11-3, with 8 bases aligning to TRBD2. The germline CDR1 and CDR2 sequences are SGHNT and YENEEA. The CDR3 has 16 residues. The V and J ends lost 4 bases and 0 bases, in that order; junction bases with no gene match: 5. The CDR3 DNA reads as TGTGCCAGCAGCTCTTTGGCGGGAGGCTCCTACAATGAGCAGTTCTTC. Its protein is CASSSLAGGSYNEQFF.

The genes are TRBV3-1 (or the pseudogene TRBV3-2) and TRBJ1-1; D remains ambiguous. Germline loops: CDR1 LGHDT, CDR2 YNNKEL (reference sequence). Trimming took off 11 bases at V and 0 bases at J, with 16 bases between the two ends. CDR3 length equals 14 residues. DNA for the CDR3: TGTGCCTCGGAAAGAACAGCCATGAACACTGAAGCTTTCTTT. Translating it yields CASERTAMNTEAFF.

The CDR3 sequence is CASSPGLAGRLETQYF. For the CDR3, the DNA is TGTGCCAGCTCACCGGGACTAGCGGGAAGATTGGAGACCCAGTACTTC. This chain connects TRBV7-6 to TRBJ2-5; TRBD2 aligns across 13 bases. Trimming removed 8 bases from V and 5 bases from J; junction bases left unmatched: 11. This CDR3 spans 16 amino acids. Germline loops: CDR1 SGHVS, CDR2 FNYEAQ.

This clone ranks as medium-sized. The chain carries TRBV30 and TRBJ1-1; 8 bases are a match to TRBD1. The CDR3 is made up of 15 amino acids. Germline V CDR1 and CDR2: GTSNPN, SVGIG (reference sequence). V trimming: 2 bases; J trimming: 7 bases; junction bases outside the gene matches: 12. The CDR3 DNA sequence: TGTGCCTGGAGTCCTCCGACAGGGGAAGTGGGTGAAGCTTTCTTT. Protein sequence: CAWSPPTGEVGEAFF.

Only one count was recorded for this clone. The chain carries TRBV10-3 and TRBJ2-3; D unclear. Trimming took 8 bases from V and 3 from J, leaving 12 bases between them. Germline CDR1 reads ENHRY; CDR2 reads SYGVKD. CDR3 length: 13 residues. As DNA, the CDR3 is TGTGCCATCGGCGACTTTGGGACAGATACGCAGTATTTT. It codes for CAIGDFGTDTQYF.

This clone was observed a single time. V and J are TRBV9 and TRBJ2-7, with TRBD2 identical over 11 bases. With 1 base clipped from V and 3 bases from J, the junction kept 3 bases outside the gene matches. The CDR3 loop spans 15 amino acids. Germline V gene data show CDR1 as SGDLS and CDR2 as YYNGEE. This CDR3 is CASSVTGTSGYEQYF. The CDR3 region has the DNA TGTGCCAGCAGCGTAACCGGGACTAGCGGCTACGAGCAGTACTTC.

The chain has TRBV7-2 and TRBJ2-2, with 9 bases matching TRBD2. The V gene end was trimmed by 5 bases and the J gene end by 4 bases; junction bases not matched to a gene: 5. Germline V lookup: CDR1 SGHTA, CDR2 FQGNSA. CDR3 size: 15 residues. In DNA, the CDR3 is TGTGCCAGCAGCCCTCTGACTAGCGGCACCGGGGAGCTGTTTTTT. Protein: CASSPLTSGTGELFF.

The CDR3 bases are TGTGCCAGTAGTATACGAGCGGGCTACACCTTC. This codes for CASSIRAGYTF. This rearrangement joins TRBV19 to TRBJ1-2; D ambiguous. Trimming shortened V by 2 bases and J by 8 bases, and 6 bases separated the two germline ends. This CDR3 is built from 11 residues. CDR1 is LNHDA and CDR2 is SQIVND in the germline V gene (reference sequence).